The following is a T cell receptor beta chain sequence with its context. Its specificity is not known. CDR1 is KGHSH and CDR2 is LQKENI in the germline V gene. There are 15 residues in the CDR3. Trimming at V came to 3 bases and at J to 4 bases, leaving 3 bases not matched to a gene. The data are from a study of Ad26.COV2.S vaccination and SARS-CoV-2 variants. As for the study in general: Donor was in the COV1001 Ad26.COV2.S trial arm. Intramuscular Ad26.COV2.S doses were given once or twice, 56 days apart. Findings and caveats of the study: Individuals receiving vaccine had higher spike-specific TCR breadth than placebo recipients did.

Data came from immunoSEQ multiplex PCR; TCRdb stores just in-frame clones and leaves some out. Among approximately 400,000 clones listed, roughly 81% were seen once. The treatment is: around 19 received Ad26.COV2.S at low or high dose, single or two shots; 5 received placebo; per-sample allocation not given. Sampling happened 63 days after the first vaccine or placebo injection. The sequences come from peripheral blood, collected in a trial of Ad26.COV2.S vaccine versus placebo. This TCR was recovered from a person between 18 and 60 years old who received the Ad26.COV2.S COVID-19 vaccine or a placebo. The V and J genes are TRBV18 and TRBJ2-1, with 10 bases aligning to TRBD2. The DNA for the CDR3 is TGTGCCAGCTCACCGAGCGGGAGGGCTTACAATGAGCAGTTCTTC. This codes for CASSPSGRAYNEQFF.